Reported below is one T cell receptor (beta chain). The source of the sample is a study of graft-versus-host responses after intestinal transplantation. V lost 3 bases, J lost 3 bases, and 2 bases stayed unmatched. The CDR3 totals 15 residues. Germline V CDR1 and CDR2: KGHSH, LQKENI. Data came from immunoSEQ multiplex PCR; TCRdb stores just in-frame clones and leaves some out. The profile shows several thousand clones, 31% of them singletons. This TCR derives from a human patient who received an intestinal transplant. The chain is built from TRBV18 and TRBJ2-3, with 11 bases matching TRBD2. This specimen consisted of alloreactive CD4+ T cells from a mixed lymphocyte reaction culture, obtained before intestinal transplant. Subset noted: CFSE-low proliferating T cells sorted from roughly six-day pre-transplant mixed lymphocyte reaction (GvH or HvG direction). For the CDR3, the DNA is TGTGCCAGCTCACCGCTAGCGGGGGGTACAGATACGCAGTATTTT. Translated: CASSPLAGGTDTQYF.